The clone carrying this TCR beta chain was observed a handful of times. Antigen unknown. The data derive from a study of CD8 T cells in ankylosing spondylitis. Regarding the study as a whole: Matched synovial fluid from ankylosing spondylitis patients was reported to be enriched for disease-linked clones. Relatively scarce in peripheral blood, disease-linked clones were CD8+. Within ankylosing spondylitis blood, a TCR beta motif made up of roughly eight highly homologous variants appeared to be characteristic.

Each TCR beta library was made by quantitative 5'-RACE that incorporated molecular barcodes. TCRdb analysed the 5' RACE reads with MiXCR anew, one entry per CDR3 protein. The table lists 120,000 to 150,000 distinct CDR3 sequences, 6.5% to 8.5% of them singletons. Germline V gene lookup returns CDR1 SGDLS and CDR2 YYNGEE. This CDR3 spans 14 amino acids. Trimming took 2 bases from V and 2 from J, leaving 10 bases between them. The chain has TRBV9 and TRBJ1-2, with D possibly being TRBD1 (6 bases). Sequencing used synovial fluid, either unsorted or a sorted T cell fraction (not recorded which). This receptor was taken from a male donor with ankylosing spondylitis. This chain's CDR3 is CASSVMGANYGYTF. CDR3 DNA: TGTGCCAGCAGCGTCATGGGGGCCAACTATGGCTACACCTTC.